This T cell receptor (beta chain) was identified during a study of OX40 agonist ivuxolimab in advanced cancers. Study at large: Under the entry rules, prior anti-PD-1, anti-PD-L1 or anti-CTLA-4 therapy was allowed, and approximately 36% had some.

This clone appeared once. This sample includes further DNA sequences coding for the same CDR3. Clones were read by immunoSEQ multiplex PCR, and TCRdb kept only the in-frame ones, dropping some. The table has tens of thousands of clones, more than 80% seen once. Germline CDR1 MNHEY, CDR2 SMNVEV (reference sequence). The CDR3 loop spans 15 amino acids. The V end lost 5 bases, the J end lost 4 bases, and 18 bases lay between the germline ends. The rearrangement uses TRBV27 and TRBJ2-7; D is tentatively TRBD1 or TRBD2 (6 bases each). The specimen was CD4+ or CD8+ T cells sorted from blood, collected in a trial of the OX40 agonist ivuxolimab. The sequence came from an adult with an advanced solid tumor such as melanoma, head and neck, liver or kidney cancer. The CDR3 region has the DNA TGTGCCAGCAGTGGGGGGCAGGCAGTCCTTTACGAGCAGTACTTC. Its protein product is CASSGGQAVLYEQYF.